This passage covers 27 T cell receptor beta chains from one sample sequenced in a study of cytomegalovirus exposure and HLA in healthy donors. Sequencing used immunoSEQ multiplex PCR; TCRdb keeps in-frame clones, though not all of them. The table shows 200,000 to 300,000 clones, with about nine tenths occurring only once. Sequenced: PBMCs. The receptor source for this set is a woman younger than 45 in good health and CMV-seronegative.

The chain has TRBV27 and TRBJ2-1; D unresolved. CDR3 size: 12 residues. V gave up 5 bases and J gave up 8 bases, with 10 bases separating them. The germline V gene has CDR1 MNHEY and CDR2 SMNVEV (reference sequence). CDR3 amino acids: CASSTLGYEQFF. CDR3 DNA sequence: TGTGCCAGCAGTACTCTAGGCTATGAGCAGTTCTTC.

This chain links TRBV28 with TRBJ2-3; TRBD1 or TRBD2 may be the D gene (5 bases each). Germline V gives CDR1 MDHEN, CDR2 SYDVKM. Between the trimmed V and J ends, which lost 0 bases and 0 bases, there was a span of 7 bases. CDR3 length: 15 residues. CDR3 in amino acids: CASSLWGESTDTQYF. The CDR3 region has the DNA TGTGCCAGCAGTTTATGGGGGGAGAGCACAGATACGCAGTATTTT.

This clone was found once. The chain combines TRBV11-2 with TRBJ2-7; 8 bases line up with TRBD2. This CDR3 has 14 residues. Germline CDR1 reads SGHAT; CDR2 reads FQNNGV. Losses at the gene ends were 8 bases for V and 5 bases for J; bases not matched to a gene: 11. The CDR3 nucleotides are TGTGCCAGCTCCGCCGGGACTAGGGTCCACGAGCAGTACTTC. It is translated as CASSAGTRVHEQYF.

This CDR3 is CASSTTGEHTEAFF. Written as DNA, the CDR3 is TGTGCCAGTAGTACCACAGGGGAACACACTGAAGCTTTCTTT. V is TRBV19 and J is TRBJ1-1, with 7 bases aligning to TRBD1. Germline CDR1 is LNHDA and CDR2 is SQIVND (reference sequence). The CDR3 runs to 14 residues. The trim removed 4 bases at V and 3 bases at J, leaving 5 bases unmatched.

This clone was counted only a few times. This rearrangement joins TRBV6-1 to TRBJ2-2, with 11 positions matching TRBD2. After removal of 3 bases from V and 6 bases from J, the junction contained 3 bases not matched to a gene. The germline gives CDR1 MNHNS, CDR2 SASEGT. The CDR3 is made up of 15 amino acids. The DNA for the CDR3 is TGTGCCAGCAGTGATTTAGCGGGAGGGCCCGGGGAGCTGTTTTTT. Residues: CASSDLAGGPGELFF.

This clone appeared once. CDR3 in amino acids: CASSQDGTGFYEQYF. Written as DNA, the CDR3 is TGCGCCAGCAGCCAAGACGGGACAGGGTTTTACGAGCAGTACTTC. V usage is TRBV4-3 and J usage is TRBJ2-7; TRBD1 agrees at 9 bases. The CDR3 spans 15 residues. Germline values: CDR1 LGHNA, CDR2 YSLEER. V lost 0 bases, J lost 4 bases, and 4 bases stayed unmatched.

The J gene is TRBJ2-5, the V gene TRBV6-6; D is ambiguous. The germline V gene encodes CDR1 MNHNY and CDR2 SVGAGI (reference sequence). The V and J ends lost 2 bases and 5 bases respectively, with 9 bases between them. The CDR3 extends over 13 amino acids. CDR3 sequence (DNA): TGTGCCAGCAGTTACAGGGAAGGTGAGACCCAGTACTTC. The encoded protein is CASSYREGETQYF.

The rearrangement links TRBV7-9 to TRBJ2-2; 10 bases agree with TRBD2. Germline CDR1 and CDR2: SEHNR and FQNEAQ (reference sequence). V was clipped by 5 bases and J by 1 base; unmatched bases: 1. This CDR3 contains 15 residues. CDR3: CASSPSGRNTGELFF. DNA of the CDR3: TGTGCCAGCAGCCCTAGCGGGAGGAACACCGGGGAGCTGTTTTTT. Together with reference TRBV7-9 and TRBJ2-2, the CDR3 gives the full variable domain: DTGVSQNPRHKITKRGQNVTFRCDPISEHNRLYWYRQTLGQGPEFLTYFQNEAQLEKSRLLSDRFSAERPKGSFSTLEIQRTEQGDSAMYLCASSPSGRNTGELFFGEGSRLTVL.

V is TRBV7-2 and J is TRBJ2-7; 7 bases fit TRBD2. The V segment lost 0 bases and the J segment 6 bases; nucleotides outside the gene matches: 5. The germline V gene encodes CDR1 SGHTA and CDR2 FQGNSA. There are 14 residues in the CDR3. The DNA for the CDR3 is TGTGCCAGCAGCTTAGCTCTAGCGGTCCGCGAGCAGTACTTC. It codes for CASSLALAVREQYF.

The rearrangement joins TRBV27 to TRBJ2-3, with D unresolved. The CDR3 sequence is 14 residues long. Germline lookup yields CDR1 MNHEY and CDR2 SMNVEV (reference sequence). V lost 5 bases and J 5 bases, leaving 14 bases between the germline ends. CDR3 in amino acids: CASSLRRFVDTQYF. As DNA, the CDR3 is TGTGCCAGCAGTCTAAGACGGTTTGTAGATACGCAGTATTTT.

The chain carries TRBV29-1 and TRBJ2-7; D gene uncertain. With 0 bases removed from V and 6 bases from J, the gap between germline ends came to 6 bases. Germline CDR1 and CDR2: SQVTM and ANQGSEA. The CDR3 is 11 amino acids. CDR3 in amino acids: CSVEEGLEQYF. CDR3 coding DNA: TGCAGCGTTGAAGAGGGTCTCGAGCAGTACTTC.

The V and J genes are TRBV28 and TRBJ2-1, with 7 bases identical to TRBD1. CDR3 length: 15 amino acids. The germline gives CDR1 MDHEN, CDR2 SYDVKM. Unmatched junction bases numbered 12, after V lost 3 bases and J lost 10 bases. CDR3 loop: CASSFIDRIRGEQFF. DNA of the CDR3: TGTGCCAGCAGTTTTATCGACAGGATCAGGGGGGAGCAGTTCTTC.

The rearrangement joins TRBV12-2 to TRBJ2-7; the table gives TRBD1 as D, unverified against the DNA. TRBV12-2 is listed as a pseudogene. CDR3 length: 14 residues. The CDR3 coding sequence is TGTGCAAGTCGCCCAGAGACAAGCTCCTACGAGCAGTACTTC. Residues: CASRPETSSYEQYF.

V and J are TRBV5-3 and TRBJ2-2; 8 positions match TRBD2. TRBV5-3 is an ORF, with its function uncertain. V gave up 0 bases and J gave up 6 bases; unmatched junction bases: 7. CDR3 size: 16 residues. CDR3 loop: CARSLASGSQPGELFF. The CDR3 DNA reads TGTGCCAGAAGCTTGGCCAGCGGGAGTCAACCCGGGGAGCTGTTTTTT.

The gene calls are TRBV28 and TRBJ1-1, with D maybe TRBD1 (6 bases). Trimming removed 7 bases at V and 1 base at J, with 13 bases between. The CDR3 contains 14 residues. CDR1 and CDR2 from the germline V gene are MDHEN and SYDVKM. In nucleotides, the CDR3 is TGTGCCAGCAAGCCGGGGGCAGGGAACACTGAAGCTTTCTTT. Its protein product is CASKPGAGNTEAFF.

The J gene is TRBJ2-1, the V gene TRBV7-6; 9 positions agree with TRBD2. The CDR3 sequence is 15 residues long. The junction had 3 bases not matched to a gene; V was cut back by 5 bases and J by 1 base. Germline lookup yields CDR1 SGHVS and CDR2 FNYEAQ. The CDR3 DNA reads TGTGCCAGCAGCGCAACTAGCGGGTCCTACAATGAGCAGTTCTTC. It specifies CASSATSGSYNEQFF.

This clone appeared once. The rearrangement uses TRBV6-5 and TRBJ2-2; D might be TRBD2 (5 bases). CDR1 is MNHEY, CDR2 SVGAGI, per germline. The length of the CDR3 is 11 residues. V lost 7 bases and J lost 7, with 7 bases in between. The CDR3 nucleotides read TGTGCCAGCACCGGGGACGGGGAGCTGTTTTTT. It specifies CASTGDGELFF.

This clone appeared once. CDR3 loop: CASSQVNGNTEAFF. CDR3 bases: TGCGCCAGCAGCCAAGTAAACGGGAACACTGAAGCTTTCTTT. This sequence joins TRBV4-3 and TRBJ1-1; no firm D call. Germline loops: CDR1 LGHNA, CDR2 YSLEER. There are 14 residues in the CDR3. V was pared by 1 base and J by 1 base, with 7 bases between.

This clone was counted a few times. The CDR3, as DNA: TGTGCCAGCAGTCCGATCAGATGGTCCGGGGAGCTGTTTTTT. Protein product: CASSPIRWSGELFF. V is TRBV27 and J is TRBJ2-2; D is ambiguous. From germline, CDR1 is MNHEY and CDR2 SMNVEV (reference sequence). Deletions cut 5 bases from V and 6 bases from J, with 13 bases between. This CDR3 spans 14 amino acids.

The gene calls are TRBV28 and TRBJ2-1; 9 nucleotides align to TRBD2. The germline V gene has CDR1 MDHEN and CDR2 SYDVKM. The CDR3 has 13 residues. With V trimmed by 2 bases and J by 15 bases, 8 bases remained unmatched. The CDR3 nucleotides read TGTGCCAGCAGTTTACTAGCGGGAATGCTCTGGTTCTTC. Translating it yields CASSLLAGMLWFF.

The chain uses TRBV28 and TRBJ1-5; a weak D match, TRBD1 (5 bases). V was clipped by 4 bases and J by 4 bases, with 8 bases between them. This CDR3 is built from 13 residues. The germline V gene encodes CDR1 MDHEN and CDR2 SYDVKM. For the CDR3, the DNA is TGTGCCAGCAGTTCGACAGAGAATCAGCCCCAGCATTTT. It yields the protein CASSSTENQPQHF.

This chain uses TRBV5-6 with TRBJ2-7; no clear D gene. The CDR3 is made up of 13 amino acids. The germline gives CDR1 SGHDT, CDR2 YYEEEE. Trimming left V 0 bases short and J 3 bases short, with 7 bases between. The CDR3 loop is CASSLEQIYEQYF. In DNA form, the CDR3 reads TGTGCCAGCAGCTTGGAACAGATCTACGAGCAGTACTTC. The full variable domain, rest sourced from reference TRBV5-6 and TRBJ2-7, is DAGVTQSPTHLIKTRGQQVTLRCSPKSGHDTVSWYQQALGQGPQFIFQYYEEEERQRGNFPDRFSGHQFPNYSSELNVNALLLGDSALYLCASSLEQIYEQYFGPGTRLTVT.

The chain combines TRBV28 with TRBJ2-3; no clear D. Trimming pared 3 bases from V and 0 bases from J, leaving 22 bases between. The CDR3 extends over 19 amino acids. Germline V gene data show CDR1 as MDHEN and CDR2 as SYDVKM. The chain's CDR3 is CASSLDSVWRTDSTDTQYF. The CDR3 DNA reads TGTGCCAGCAGTTTGGATTCTGTCTGGCGGACCGATAGCACAGATACGCAGTATTTT.

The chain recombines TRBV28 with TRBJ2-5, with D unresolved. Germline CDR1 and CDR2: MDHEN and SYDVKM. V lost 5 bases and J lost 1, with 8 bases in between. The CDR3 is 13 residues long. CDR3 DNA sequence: TGTGCCAGCAGTAGTTTGGTCCAAGAGACCCAGTACTTC. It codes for CASSSLVQETQYF.

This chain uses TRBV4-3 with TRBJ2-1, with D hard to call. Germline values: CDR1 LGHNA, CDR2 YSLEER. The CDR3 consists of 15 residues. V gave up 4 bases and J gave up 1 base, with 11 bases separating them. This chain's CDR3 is CASSRSELSYNEQFF. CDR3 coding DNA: TGCGCCAGCAGCCGTTCGGAGCTATCCTACAATGAGCAGTTCTTC.

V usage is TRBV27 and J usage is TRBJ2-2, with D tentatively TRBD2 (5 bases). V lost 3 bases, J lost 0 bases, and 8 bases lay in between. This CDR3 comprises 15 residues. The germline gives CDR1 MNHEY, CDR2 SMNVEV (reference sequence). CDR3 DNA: TGTGCCAGCAGTTTCGGAGCGGCGAACACCGGGGAGCTGTTTTTT. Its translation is CASSFGAANTGELFF.

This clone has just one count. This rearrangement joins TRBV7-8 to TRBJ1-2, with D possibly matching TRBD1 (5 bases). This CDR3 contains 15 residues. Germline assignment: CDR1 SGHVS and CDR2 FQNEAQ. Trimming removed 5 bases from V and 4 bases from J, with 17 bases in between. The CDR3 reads CASSDRDLFSYGYTF. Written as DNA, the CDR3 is TGTGCCAGCAGCGACCGGGACCTATTTTCCTATGGCTACACCTTC.